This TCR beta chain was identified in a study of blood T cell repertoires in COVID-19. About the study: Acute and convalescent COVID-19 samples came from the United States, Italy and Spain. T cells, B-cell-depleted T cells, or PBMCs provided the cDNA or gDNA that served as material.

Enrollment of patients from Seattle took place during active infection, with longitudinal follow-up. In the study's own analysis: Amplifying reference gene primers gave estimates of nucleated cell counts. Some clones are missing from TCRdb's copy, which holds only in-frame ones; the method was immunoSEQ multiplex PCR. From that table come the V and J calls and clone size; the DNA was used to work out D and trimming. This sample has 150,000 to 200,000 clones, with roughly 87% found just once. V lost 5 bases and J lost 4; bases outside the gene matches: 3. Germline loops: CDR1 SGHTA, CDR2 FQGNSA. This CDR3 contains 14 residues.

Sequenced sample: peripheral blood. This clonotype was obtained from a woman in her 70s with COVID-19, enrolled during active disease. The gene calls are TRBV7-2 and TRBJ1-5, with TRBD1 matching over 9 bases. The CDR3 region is CASSPDRGNQPQHF. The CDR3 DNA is TGTGCCAGCAGCCCCGACAGGGGGAATCAGCCCCAGCATTTT. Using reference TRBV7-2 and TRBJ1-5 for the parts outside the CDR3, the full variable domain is GAGVSQSPSNKVTEKGKDVELRCDPISGHTALYWYRQSLGQGLEFLIYFQGNSAPDKSGLPSDRFSAERTGGSVSTLTIQRTQQEDSAVYLCASSPDRGNQPQHFGDGTRLSIL.